This T cell receptor (beta chain) is drawn from a study of OX40 agonist ivuxolimab in advanced cancers. Background for the entire study: Ivuxolimab was a fully human IgG2 agonistic monoclonal antibody targeting the costimulatory receptor OX40 (CD134). Intravenous ivuxolimab was administered to patients every 2 weeks at six dose levels: 0.01, 0.1, 0.3, 1.5, 3 and 10 mg/kg. Of the roughly 54 dose-escalation patients, hepatocellular carcinoma was present in approximately 20, melanoma in approximately 15, renal cell carcinoma in 9 and head and neck cancer in 9. A male proportion of 82.7% and a mean age of about 60 years, ranging from roughly 23 to 90, were recorded for the dose-escalation cohort. Prior anti-PD-1, anti-PD-L1 or anti-CTLA-4 therapy was permitted, and checkpoint inhibitors had been received by less than 45% of dose-escalation patients. Partial responses occurred in three dose-escalation patients, of whom one had hepatocellular carcinoma and two had cutaneous melanoma. Peripheral TCRbeta sequencing aimed to test whether ivuxolimab altered TCR sequence diversity and caused clonal T-cell expansion. The paper reports the monotherapy dose-escalation portion (N of about 52 patients) of the phase I ivuxolimab trial. Results and caveats for the whole study, not just this receptor: Low levels of normalized T-cell clonal expansion were also seen in some patients who did not respond. Clonal expansion of both CD4+ and CD8+ blood T cells was observed from baseline to week 6 at doses 0.1 to 3.0 mg/kg. On average, CD8+ T cells showed more expanded clones than CD4+ T cells after ivuxolimab. In the 0.1-3.0 mg/kg groups, partial responders had among the lowest normalized peripheral clonal expansion, particularly in CD8+ T cells. Which antigens the clonally expanded peripheral T cells were specific for was not determined.

Comment on this clone: What antigen it recognizes has not been identified. No base quality information exists; no much larger clone differs at one position. Distinct nucleotide sequences in the sample also encode this CDR3.

CDR1 and CDR2 are read off the germline V gene as SGHRS and YFSETQ. Taken from cysteine to phenylalanine, the CDR3 has 11 residues. Here the CDR3 DNA is all that survives: 33 bases in frame from base 1. Relative to germline, V is 4 bases shorter and J is 2 bases shorter, with 3 bases between their ends. For sequencing of the TCRbeta CDR3 region, genomic DNA was extracted from the sorted cells. The immunoSEQ Assay was used to sequence the TCRbeta CDR3 regions. The clones in this table, taken by TCRdb from immuneACCESS, are in-frame only. Not every clone is retained; where verified, under half of the shortfall comes from an unresolved V gene, and the cause of the rest is unknown. A total of approximately 99,000 clones appear in this sample, around 94% of them only once. The ten largest clones represent around 0.17% of the sample. The trial excluded patients who had a history of autoimmune disease or were on systemic immunosuppression. Peripheral blood for TCR sequencing was collected from all dose cohorts at baseline, on cycle 4 day 1, and on cycle 7 day 1. The samples were taken from a phase I, first-in-human, multicenter, open-label dose-escalation trial of ivuxolimab. Adults with locally advanced or metastatic head and neck squamous cell, hepatocellular, melanoma or renal cell carcinoma were enrolled in the trial. Before TCR sequencing, CD4+ T cells and CD8+ T cells were sorted from peripheral blood as separate populations.

Sequencing was performed on CD4+ or CD8+ T cells sorted from blood, taken in a trial of the OX40 agonist ivuxolimab. In this chain, TRBV5-1 is recombined with TRBJ2-5; the D gene remains uncertain. This TCR derives from an adult with an advanced solid tumor such as melanoma, head and neck, liver or kidney cancer. The CDR3 corresponds to CASSLQETQYF. Here is the DNA: TGCGCCAGCAGCCTTCAAGAGACCCAGTACTTC.